What follows are 4 T cell receptor beta chains derived from one specimen sequenced in a study of OX40 agonist ivuxolimab in advanced cancers. Only in-frame clones appear in the TCRdb table, and some are missing; sequencing was by immunoSEQ multiplex PCR. The table records roughly 80,000 clones, over 70% of them present only once. The sequencing used CD4+ or CD8+ T cells sorted from blood, collected in a trial of the OX40 agonist ivuxolimab. Receptor source: an adult with an advanced solid tumor such as melanoma, head and neck, liver or kidney cancer.

This clone was seen a few times. The chain joins TRBV11-3 to TRBJ2-1; 7 positions agree with TRBD1. The V gene's germline CDR1 is SGHNT and CDR2 YENEEA. V trimming: 5 bases; J trimming: 2 bases; junction bases outside the gene matches: 6. This CDR3 has 15 residues. Here the CDR3 reads CASSPRQGAYNEQFF. Here the CDR3 DNA reads TGTGCCAGCAGCCCGCGACAGGGAGCCTACAATGAGCAGTTCTTC.

The V call is TRBV5-1, the J call TRBJ2-5; 12 bases agree with TRBD2. V lost 3 bases and J lost 4; bases outside the gene matches: 1. The V gene's germline CDR1 is SGHRS and CDR2 YFSETQ. The CDR3 is 14 residues long. CDR3 sequence: CASSWGLAGETQYF. The CDR3 DNA reads TGCGCCAGCAGCTGGGGACTAGCGGGAGAGACCCAGTACTTC.

The chain carries TRBV27 and TRBJ2-1, with 11 bases fitting TRBD1. With V trimmed by 5 bases and J by 2 bases, 17 bases remained unmatched. Looked up from germline, CDR1 is MNHEY and CDR2 is SMNVEV (reference sequence). CDR3 length: 20 residues. The CDR3 is CASSGRLGQGAKPAYNEQFF. CDR3 nucleotide sequence: TGTGCCAGCAGTGGGAGACTTGGACAGGGGGCAAAGCCCGCCTACAATGAGCAGTTCTTC.

The rearrangement uses TRBV30 and TRBJ2-2, with D possibly being TRBD1 (5 bases). CDR1 GTSNPN and CDR2 SVGIG come from the germline V gene (reference sequence). V gave up 3 bases and J gave up 2 bases, with 10 bases separating them. The CDR3 has 14 residues. For the CDR3, the DNA is TGTGCCTGGAGCGGCAGGGTTAACACCGGGGAGCTGTTTTTT. Translating it yields CAWSGRVNTGELFF. The full variable domain, completed using reference TRBV30 and TRBJ2-2, is SQTIHQWPATLVQPVGSPLSLECTVEGTSNPNLYWYRQAAGRGLQLLFYSVGIGQISSEVPQNLSASRPQDRQFILSSKKLLLSDSGFYLCAWSGRVNTGELFFGEGSRLTVL.